This TCR beta chain was sequenced for a study of identical twins (dated by TCRdb to 2016 to 2017). About the full investigation: To test whether fetal clonotypes persist, the study used deep sequencing on TCR alpha and beta repertoires from monozygotic twins, unrelated adults of various ages, and cord blood. To rule out contamination, the twin experiments were replicated at different times with different library preparation protocols.

Summary of the overall study and its limitations: Zero-insertion analyses could be partly confounded by invariant T cells such as MAIT and iNKT, though diverse VJ usage argued against such confounding for most clonotypes. Compared with coincidental sharing between unrelated individuals, an excess of low generation-probability sequences was observed among out-of-frame TCR alpha sequences shared between twins. Fewer insertions were carried by abundant cord blood beta clonotypes, a similar but weaker trend appeared in young adult naive repertoires, and no such trend appeared in memory repertoires. A weaker excess of twin sharing was found in beta out-of-frame sequences because the signal-to-noise ratio was lowered by fewer shared sequences. Out-of-frame TCR alpha sharing in monozygotic twins was systematically underestimated by recombination models, whereas sharing between unrelated individuals was in agreement with the recombination models. Because the same donors could not be followed over many years, conclusions were based on cross-sectional statistical analysis.

All donors were healthy Caucasians. The twin cohort consisted of three pairs of female monozygotic twins, all aged about 18 to 29 years. CD4+ and CD8+ T cell populations were isolated with positive isolation kits from Invitrogen. This clonotype showed up just a few times. Its antigen target is currently unknown. No clone much larger than this one lies a single base away; base qualities are absent. CDR1 DFQATT and CDR2 SNEGSKA were looked up in the germline V gene (reference sequence). Trimming takes 4 bases off V and 3 bases off J; junction bases not matched to a gene: 9. The cysteine opens and the phenylalanine closes a CDR3 of 16 amino acids. Only CDR3 DNA is held: 48 bases, read in frame from base 1. Preparation of the library involved 5' RACE. Reads for this sample came from an Illumina HiSeq 2000. Template switching introduced a universal primer binding site; the final cDNA contained a unique molecular identifier, enabling accurate counting of TCR cDNA molecules. First-strand cDNA for TCR alpha and beta chains was synthesized from specific primers in the conserved constant-segment region. To control for contamination, every cDNA library carried two barcodes: a SMART-Mk sample barcode plus Illumina barcodes. TruSeq adapter sequences, together with Illumina sample barcodes, were added in two successive PCR steps. Sequencing of the TCR alpha and beta cDNA libraries was done on the Illumina HiSeq platform using custom primers. The source study handled its data this way. Unique molecular identifiers were extracted from raw reads with MiGEC, and CDR3 positions were determined with MiXCR. Recombination models were inferred per individual with the repgenHMM and IGoR tools using an EM algorithm. The tcR package in R was used for shared clonotype analysis, with sharing normalized by the product of cloneset sizes. To study raw recombination without the effects of thymic and clonal selection, out-of-frame nonproductive sequences were analyzed. The raw public data were reprocessed by TCRdb itself: fastp quality trimming at Q25, MiXCR clonotype calling, in-frame beta chains only. For every CDR3 protein sequence, its rows merge into one entry that carries the most common genes and DNA. These V and J calls derive from TCRdb rather than the authors' analysis. In all, the sample holds 350,000 or so distinct CDR3 sequences, and roughly 12% of those were seen once. The top ten constitute approximately 7.6% of the sample.

A further study also used this sample, focusing on yellow fever vaccine responses in identical twins. The second study also describes: According to the authors, the vaccine-induced T cell response in identical twins seemed to be partly convergent and partly specific to each individual. In identical twins, the study followed T cell clones that responded to the vaccine with precision.

Sequenced: CD8+ T cells sorted from blood. The receptor's source is a woman younger than 35 in good health. This chain joins TRBV20-1 to TRBJ2-5, with 12 bases in between that match TRBD2. This receptor carries the CDR3 CSAKPPSGRAEETQYF. The DNA is TGCAGTGCTAAGCCCCCTAGCGGGAGGGCAGAAGAGACCCAGTACTTC.